Following are 32 T cell receptor beta chains from one sample sequenced in a study of OX40 agonist ivuxolimab in advanced cancers. Measured with immunoSEQ multiplex PCR; TCRdb has only the in-frame clones, and not every one. The table records 80,000 to 130,000 clones, less than 95% of them present only once. Sample: CD4+ or CD8+ T cells sorted from blood, taken in a trial of the OX40 agonist ivuxolimab. These receptors all stem from an adult with an advanced solid tumor such as melanoma, head and neck, liver or kidney cancer.

This sequence joins TRBV27 and TRBJ2-4, with 9 positions matching TRBD1. V was pared by 6 bases and J by 6 bases, with 3 bases of the junction left unmatched. The germline V gene encodes CDR1 MNHEY and CDR2 SMNVEV (reference sequence). The CDR3 is 13 residues long. The DNA for the CDR3 is TGTGCCAGCAGCACGACAGGGGGAAACATTCAGTACTTC. Its protein is CASSTTGGNIQYF.

This chain uses TRBV2 with TRBJ1-2; D might be TRBD1 (5 bases). CDR3 length: 12 amino acids. Germline loops: CDR1 SNHLY, CDR2 FYNNEI. The V end was cut by 6 bases, the J end by 6 bases, with 11 bases between. In DNA form, the CDR3 reads TGTGCCAGCAGAAGGGGAGTCGATGGCTACACCTTC. Protein product: CASRRGVDGYTF.

The V call is TRBV7-2, the J call TRBJ2-7, with D perhaps TRBD2 (5 bases). Germline-derived CDR1 and CDR2 are SGHTA and FQGNSA. Deletions cut 5 bases from V and 3 bases from J, with 17 bases between. The CDR3 totals 15 residues. The CDR3 is CASSPRPRGLYEQYF. Written as DNA, the CDR3 is TGTGCCAGCAGCCCTAGACCCCGAGGGCTCTACGAGCAGTACTTC.

V is TRBV18 and J is TRBJ1-2; no definite D call. The length of the CDR3 is 15 residues. The ends were cut back, 1 base at V and 7 bases at J, with 16 bases in the middle. The germline V gene encodes CDR1 KGHSH and CDR2 LQKENI. CDR3 sequence reads: CASSPQSTGTIGYTF. The DNA for the CDR3 is TGTGCCAGCTCACCACAATCGACGGGAACTATTGGCTACACCTTC. Filled out from reference TRBV18 and TRBJ1-2, the complete variable domain reads NAGVMQNPRHLVRRRGQEARLRCSPMKGHSHVYWYRQLPEEGLKFMVYLQKENIIDESGMPKERFSAEFPKEGPSILRIQQVVRGDSAAYFCASSPQSTGTIGYTFGSGTRLTVV.

This sequence joins TRBV18 and TRBJ1-1, with D perhaps TRBD1 (5 bases). CDR1 and CDR2 from the germline V gene are KGHSH and LQKENI. This CDR3 has 16 residues. Trimming stripped 0 bases from V and 0 bases from J, with 11 bases between. CDR3 protein: CASSPPGDRLNTEAFF. In nucleotides, the CDR3 is TGTGCCAGCTCACCACCGGGGGACCGATTGAACACTGAAGCTTTCTTT.

The V gene is TRBV7-9, the J gene TRBJ2-1, with a possible D match to TRBD2 (5 bases). This CDR3 is 15 amino acids long. Between the trimmed V and J ends, which lost 1 base and 0 bases, there was a span of 7 bases. Germline CDR1 is SEHNR and CDR2 is FQNEAQ (reference sequence). The CDR3 protein is CASSLDGNSYNEQFF. The CDR3, as DNA: TGTGCCAGCAGCTTAGACGGGAACTCCTACAATGAGCAGTTCTTC.

The J gene is TRBJ2-4, the V gene TRBV19; a weak D match, TRBD2 (6 bases). V was shortened by 5 bases and J by 1 base, with 12 bases between the two germline ends. Germline V lookup: CDR1 LNHDA, CDR2 SQIVND (reference sequence). The CDR3 sequence is 15 residues long. CDR3 coding DNA: TGTGCCAGTAGTGAGTCGGGGGTGGCCAAAAACATTCAGTACTTC. It specifies CASSESGVAKNIQYF.

This chain uses TRBV27 with TRBJ2-6; TRBD1 aligns across 8 bases. V lost 8 bases and J lost 4; bases outside the gene matches: 13. The CDR3 is made up of 17 amino acids. Germline V gene lookup returns CDR1 MNHEY and CDR2 SMNVEV (reference sequence). The DNA of the CDR3 is TGTGCCAGCGGGCGCTCGGGACAGGCTCCCGGGGCCAACGTCCTGACTTTC. Translated, it gives CASGRSGQAPGANVLTF.

The chain couples TRBV28 to TRBJ2-7; 7 positions match TRBD2. Germline V CDR1 and CDR2: MDHEN, SYDVKM. The CDR3 consists of 14 residues. J was trimmed by 2 bases and V by 5 bases; bases with no gene match: 6. For the CDR3, the DNA is TGTGCCAGCAGTCCTGGACTAGGCCCCTACGAGCAGTACTTC. The encoded protein is CASSPGLGPYEQYF.

This clone appeared a few times. Written as DNA, the CDR3 is TGTGCCAGCAGCCGGGTTACTAGCGGGAAACCCCACGAGCAGTACTTC. This gives the protein CASSRVTSGKPHEQYF. The rearrangement uses TRBV7-9 and TRBJ2-7, with TRBD2 identical over 10 bases. V trimming: 5 bases; J trimming: 5 bases; junction bases outside the gene matches: 12. CDR3 length equals 16 residues. Germline CDR1 and CDR2: SEHNR and FQNEAQ (reference sequence).

The chain recombines TRBV5-1 with TRBJ1-1, with 7 nucleotides matching TRBD1. V was pared by 0 bases and J by 2 bases, with 4 bases of the junction left unmatched. This CDR3 has 15 residues. Looked up from germline, CDR1 is SGHRS and CDR2 is YFSETQ. CDR3 in amino acids: CASSLAGTANTEAFF. The DNA for the CDR3 is TGCGCCAGCAGCTTGGCCGGGACAGCCAACACTGAAGCTTTCTTT.

The chain links TRBV28 to TRBJ1-5, with D perhaps matching TRBD1 (6 bases). V lost 8 bases and J 3 bases, leaving 11 bases between the germline ends. The V gene's germline CDR1 is MDHEN and CDR2 SYDVKM. The CDR3 is 13 amino acids. The CDR3 DNA is TGTGCCAGCTCTGGGACACTCAATCAGCCCCAGCATTTT. It yields the protein CASSGTLNQPQHF.

This sequence joins TRBV28 and TRBJ1-1; TRBD1 is a possible D gene (5 bases). The V end was cut by 10 bases, the J end by 4 bases, with 13 bases between. The CDR3 has 12 residues. Looked up from germline, CDR1 is MDHEN and CDR2 is SYDVKM. The CDR3 coding sequence is TGTGCCACGCTGGGGGGGGTCACTGAAGCTTTCTTT. It specifies CATLGGVTEAFF.

This clone was seen once. The chain is built from TRBV28 and TRBJ1-1; D is possibly TRBD1 (5 bases). V was pared by 1 base and J by 4 bases, with 19 bases between. Germline lookup yields CDR1 MDHEN and CDR2 SYDVKM. The CDR3 length is 17 residues. For the CDR3, the DNA is TGTGCCAGCAGTTTATTTGGGGTCGACAGACGGGGCACTGAAGCTTTCTTT. It yields the protein CASSLFGVDRRGTEAFF.

This clone appeared a few times. The chain couples TRBV2 to TRBJ1-4; TRBD1 aligns across 7 bases. In germline, CDR1 is SNHLY, CDR2 FYNNEI. CDR3 length equals 14 residues. With 6 bases clipped from V and 5 bases from J, the junction kept 6 bases outside the gene matches. CDR3 region: CASRAGTANEKLFF. DNA for the CDR3: TGTGCCAGCAGGGCCGGGACAGCAAATGAAAAACTGTTTTTT.

The chain employs TRBV18 and TRBJ2-5; 7 positions match TRBD2. Germline V gene data show CDR1 as KGHSH and CDR2 as LQKENI. The CDR3 has 14 residues. Germline trimming cut 0 bases from V and 5 bases from J; bases unmatched to any gene: 3. The CDR3 DNA reads TGTGCCAGCTCACCACCGGGGGGGATGGAGACCCAGTACTTC. It codes for CASSPPGGMETQYF.

The chain has TRBV5-1 and TRBJ2-7; the D gene could be TRBD1 or TRBD2 (5 bases each). V lost 4 bases, J lost 4 bases, and 12 bases lay in between. The CDR3 has 13 amino acids. CDR1 is SGHRS and CDR2 is YFSETQ in the germline V gene. In DNA form, the CDR3 reads TGCGCCAGCAGCCCCGGGGCTCTTTACGAGCAGTACTTC. Its protein product is CASSPGALYEQYF. The complete variable domain, with remaining parts taken from reference TRBV5-1 and TRBJ2-7, reads KAGVTQTPRYLIKTRGQQVTLSCSPISGHRSVSWYQQTPGQGLQFLFEYFSETQRNKGNFPGRFSGRQFSNSRSEMNVSTLELGDSALYLCASSPGALYEQYFGPGTRLTVT.

This clone has more than one count but fewer than ten. The J gene is TRBJ1-2, the V gene TRBV11-2, with 8 bases that match TRBD1. The CDR3 is made up of 17 amino acids. CDR1 is SGHAT and CDR2 is FQNNGV in the germline V gene. The V and J ends lost 1 base and 4 bases, in that order; junction bases with no gene match: 11. CDR3 sequence reads: CASSLGVTGAYPYGYTF. The DNA of the CDR3 is TGTGCCAGCAGCTTAGGGGTGACAGGGGCCTACCCCTATGGCTACACCTTC.

The chain combines TRBV5-1 with TRBJ2-7, with 15 bases fitting TRBD2. V lost 3 bases to trimming and J lost 7 bases; unmatched junction nucleotides: 8. Germline V gene sequence: CDR1 SGHRS, CDR2 YFSETQ. The CDR3 runs to 16 residues. CDR3 coding DNA: TGCGCCAGCAGCTCCGGGACTAGCGGGAGGACTCATGAGCAGTACTTC. Amino acid sequence: CASSSGTSGRTHEQYF. Complete variable domain (other parts from reference TRBV5-1 and TRBJ2-7): KAGVTQTPRYLIKTRGQQVTLSCSPISGHRSVSWYQQTPGQGLQFLFEYFSETQRNKGNFPGRFSGRQFSNSRSEMNVSTLELGDSALYLCASSSGTSGRTHEQYFGPGTRLTVT.

V usage is TRBV7-3 and J usage is TRBJ1-1; tentatively, D is TRBD1 (5 bases). The germline V gene encodes CDR1 SGHTA and CDR2 FQGTGA. The V and J ends lost 4 bases and 5 bases respectively, with 14 bases between them. The length of the CDR3 is 14 residues. Written as DNA, the CDR3 is TGTGCCAGCAGCTCCTTTTCCGGGGGAACTGAAGCTTTCTTT. It translates to CASSSFSGGTEAFF.

The gene calls are TRBV6-6 and TRBJ2-2; 14 bases are a match to TRBD2. The CDR3 length is 15 residues. CDR1 and CDR2 from the germline V gene are MNHNY and SVGAGI (reference sequence). The trim removed 5 bases at V and 8 bases at J, leaving 4 bases unmatched. This CDR3 reads CASSGGLAGVGELFF. The DNA of the CDR3 is TGTGCCAGCAGTGGGGGACTAGCGGGAGTTGGGGAGCTGTTTTTT.

The V and J genes are TRBV28 and TRBJ2-5; D gene unclear. The V gene's germline CDR1 is MDHEN and CDR2 SYDVKM. This CDR3 contains 14 residues. Trimming cost V 8 bases and J 5 bases, with 18 bases left between them. For the CDR3, the DNA is TGTGCCAGCGGCCCCTCCCACTTAGGGGAGACCCAGTACTTC. This translates into CASGPSHLGETQYF.

This clone occurred many times. The chain combines TRBV6-4 with TRBJ2-7, with TRBD2 as a possible D gene (6 bases). This CDR3 has 16 residues. Germline-derived CDR1 and CDR2 are MRHNA and SNTAGT. The V end was cut by 0 bases, the J end by 0 bases, with 12 bases between. CDR3 residues: CASSDSIRGSSYEQYF. CDR3 coding DNA: TGTGCCAGCAGTGACTCCATACGGGGGAGCTCCTACGAGCAGTACTTC.

The chain has TRBV11-2 and TRBJ2-7; TRBD2 agrees at 8 bases. V shed 4 bases, J shed 7 bases, and the junction held 6 bases outside the gene matches. Per the germline V gene, CDR1 is SGHAT and CDR2 is FQNNGV. This CDR3 spans 13 amino acids. The DNA for the CDR3 is TGTGCCAGCAGCTCGGGGACTAGACGGGAGCAGTACTTC. Protein: CASSSGTRREQYF.

V gene TRBV5-1 combines with J gene TRBJ1-1, with TRBD1 as a possible D gene (5 bases). V was cut by 0 bases and J by 6 bases, with 9 bases left in between. This CDR3 has 13 residues. Germline V gene sequence: CDR1 SGHRS, CDR2 YFSETQ. The CDR3 sequence is CASSLGGDPEAFF. In DNA, the CDR3 is TGCGCCAGCAGCTTGGGGGGGGACCCTGAAGCTTTCTTT.

The chain employs TRBV7-2 and TRBJ2-1, with D perhaps assigned TRBD1 or TRBD2 (5 bases each). V was cut by 5 bases and J by 9 bases, with 8 bases left in between. The CDR3 totals 11 residues. Germline V gene sequence: CDR1 SGHTA, CDR2 FQGNSA. The CDR3 DNA reads TGTGCCAGCAGCACCGGGACTGAGCAGTTCTTC. Its translation: CASSTGTEQFF.

The gene calls are TRBV14 and TRBJ2-3; 9 bases are shared with TRBD2. Trimming took 4 bases from V and 2 from J; bases not matched to a gene: 4. The CDR3 loop spans 15 amino acids. Germline V lookup: CDR1 SGHDN, CDR2 FVKESK. The CDR3 here is CASSPPGLATDTQYF. The CDR3 DNA sequence: TGTGCCAGCAGCCCCCCGGGACTAGCCACAGATACGCAGTATTTT.

The CDR3, as DNA: TGTGCCAGCGCGGGGGCGGGGTACGAGCAGTACTTC. This gives the protein CASAGAGYEQYF. This rearrangement joins TRBV19 to TRBJ2-7; TRBD2 might be the D (7 bases). Trimming shortened V by 9 bases and J by 4 bases, and 13 bases separated the two germline ends. The CDR3 extends over 12 amino acids. Germline CDR1 and CDR2: LNHDA and SQIVND (reference sequence).

The V call is TRBV9, the J call TRBJ2-1; D may be TRBD1 (5 bases). The CDR3 runs to 15 residues. Germline V gives CDR1 SGDLS, CDR2 YYNGEE. Trimming took off 4 bases at V and 1 base at J, with 12 bases between the two ends. In nucleotides, the CDR3 is TGTGCCAGCAGCCCCCATGCAGGGTCCTACAATGAGCAGTTCTTC. Its translation: CASSPHAGSYNEQFF.

The V call is TRBV7-9, the J call TRBJ2-1; 16 positions match TRBD2. In germline, CDR1 is SEHNR, CDR2 FQNEAQ (reference sequence). V was pared by 5 bases and J by 0 bases, with 4 bases of the junction left unmatched. There are 18 residues in the CDR3. The chain's CDR3 is CASSPGLAGGSSYNEQFF. As DNA, the CDR3 is TGTGCCAGCAGCCCGGGACTAGCGGGAGGGAGCTCCTACAATGAGCAGTTCTTC.

The chain joins TRBV7-2 to TRBJ1-6; D remains ambiguous. The germline CDR1 and CDR2 sequences are SGHTA and FQGNSA. The ends were cut back, 6 bases at V and 0 bases at J, with 12 bases in the middle. The CDR3 length is 16 residues. The CDR3 bases are TGTGCCAGCAGTATCTCGGCGAGCTCCTATAATTCACCCCTCCACTTT. Amino acid sequence: CASSISASSYNSPLHF.

The chain recombines TRBV6-1 with TRBJ2-5; D tentatively reads TRBD1 or TRBD2 (6 bases each). The CDR3 has 14 residues. The germline V gene has CDR1 MNHNS and CDR2 SASEGT. Deletions cut 4 bases from V and 2 bases from J, with 11 bases between. This CDR3 is CASSARGRQETQYF. CDR3 sequence (DNA): TGTGCCAGCAGTGCCCGGGGGCGTCAAGAGACCCAGTACTTC.